One sample yielded the 6 T cell receptor beta chains listed below, sequenced in a study of beta chain features in type 1 diabetes. Since all of the isolated RNA was reverse transcribed, expressed TCRB transcripts were what got sequenced. Assay used: immunoSEQ multiplex PCR; TCRdb lists only in-frame clones, some missing. The sample holds 450,000 or so clones, about 10% seen once. The sample consisted of naive CD4+ T cells from blood. The receptors stem from a woman under 30 in good health.

This chain links TRBV7-2 with TRBJ1-4; D remains unclear. V lost 1 base to trimming and J lost 8 bases, with 17 bases between them. CDR3 size: 16 residues. Germline CDR1 and CDR2: SGHTA and FQGNSA. This CDR3 reads CASSLGVALQLEKLFF. CDR3 DNA sequence: TGTGCCAGCAGCTTAGGGGTAGCGCTCCAATTGGAAAAACTGTTTTTT.

This clone was seen only a few times. The chain uses TRBV27 and TRBJ2-6, with D unresolved. There are 16 residues in the CDR3. V was cut by 8 bases and J by 4 bases, with 18 bases left in between. Germline CDR1 and CDR2: MNHEY and SMNVEV (reference sequence). The CDR3 nucleotides read TGTGCCAGCGGCCCGAGGCGTGGGTCCGGGGCCAACGTCCTGACTTTC. Translation: CASGPRRGSGANVLTF.

This clone has a handful of counts. The rearrangement joins TRBV19 to TRBJ2-7, with TRBD1 matching over 9 bases. Germline V gives CDR1 LNHDA, CDR2 SQIVND (reference sequence). The CDR3 covers 15 residues. Germline trimming cut 6 bases from V and 6 bases from J; bases unmatched to any gene: 12. The CDR3 region is CASSRIGTGSREQYF. Here the CDR3 DNA reads TGTGCCAGTAGCCGGATCGGGACAGGGAGTCGCGAGCAGTACTTC.

The chain employs TRBV2 and TRBJ2-3; 7 bases fit TRBD2. Germline V gene data show CDR1 as SNHLY and CDR2 as FYNNEI. Trimming at V came to 5 bases and at J to 0 bases, leaving 8 bases not matched to a gene. This CDR3 has 16 amino acids. The CDR3 loop is CASSWGGGLSTDTQYF. The CDR3 coding sequence is TGTGCCAGCAGTTGGGGCGGGGGATTGAGCACAGATACGCAGTATTTT. Filled out from reference TRBV2 and TRBJ2-3, the complete variable domain reads EPEVTQTPSHQVTQMGQEVILRCVPISNHLYFYWYRQILGQKVEFLVSFYNNEISEKSEIFDDQFSVERPDGSNFTLKIRSTKLEDSAMYFCASSWGGGLSTDTQYFGPGTRLTVL.

The V and J genes are TRBV9 and TRBJ1-1, with 7 bases fitting TRBD1. V trimming: 0 bases; J trimming: 8 bases; junction bases outside the gene matches: 7. The CDR3 covers 14 residues. Per germline, CDR1 SGDLS and CDR2 YYNGEE. The CDR3 loop reads CASSVDGTEVEAFF. DNA of the CDR3: TGTGCCAGCAGCGTAGACGGGACAGAAGTAGAAGCTTTCTTT.

The V and J genes are TRBV7-2 and TRBJ2-1; 8 nucleotides agree with TRBD1. The V segment lost 5 bases and the J segment 8 bases; nucleotides outside the gene matches: 8. The germline V gene has CDR1 SGHTA and CDR2 FQGNSA. This CDR3 is 14 amino acids long. CDR3 DNA sequence: TGTGCCAGCAGCCGCGTGACAGGGGCCTATGAGCAGTTCTTC. Protein: CASSRVTGAYEQFF.